Included here is one T cell receptor beta chain sequence, with context. TCRdb's table, derived via immunoSEQ multiplex PCR, lists solely in-frame clones and lacks some. Of about 350,000 clones listed, about nine tenths are singletons. This entry comes from a study of blood T cell repertoires in COVID-19. Germline CDR1 SGHDT, CDR2 YYEEEE. The germline V and J ends were trimmed by 2 bases and 5 bases, with 19 bases remaining between them. This CDR3 is 17 amino acids long. Sample: PBMCs or T cells enriched from blood (not recorded which). The TCR comes from a woman under 40 who had been exposed to COVID-19. This chain uses TRBV5-6 with TRBJ1-4; no firm D call. In DNA, the CDR3 is TGTGCCAGCAGCTTTTCAGGTATTCGCCCCCAGAATGAAAAACTGTTTTTT. Residues: CASSFSGIRPQNEKLFF. Supplemented by reference TRBV5-6 and TRBJ1-4, the full variable domain reads DAGVTQSPTHLIKTRGQQVTLRCSPKSGHDTVSWYQQALGQGPQFIFQYYEEEERQRGNFPDRFSGHQFPNYSSELNVNALLLGDSALYLCASSFSGIRPQNEKLFFGSGTQLSVL.